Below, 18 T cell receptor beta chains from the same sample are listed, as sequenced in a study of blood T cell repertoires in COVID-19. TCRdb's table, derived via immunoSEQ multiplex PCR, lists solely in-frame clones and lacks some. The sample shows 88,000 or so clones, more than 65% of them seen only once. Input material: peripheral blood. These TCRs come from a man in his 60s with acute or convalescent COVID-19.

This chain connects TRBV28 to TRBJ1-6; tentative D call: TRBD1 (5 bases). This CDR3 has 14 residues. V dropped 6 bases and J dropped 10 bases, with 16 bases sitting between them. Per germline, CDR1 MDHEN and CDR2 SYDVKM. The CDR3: CASSPGGGNSPLHF. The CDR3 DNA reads TGTGCCAGCAGCCCCGGGGGGGGGAACTCACCCCTCCACTTT.

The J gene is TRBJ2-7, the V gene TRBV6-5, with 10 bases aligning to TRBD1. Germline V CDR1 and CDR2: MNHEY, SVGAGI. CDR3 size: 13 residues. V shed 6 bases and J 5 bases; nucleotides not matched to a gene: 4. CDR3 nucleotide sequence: TGTGCCAGCAGGACAGGGGGCGGCCACGAGCAGTACTTC. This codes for CASRTGGGHEQYF.

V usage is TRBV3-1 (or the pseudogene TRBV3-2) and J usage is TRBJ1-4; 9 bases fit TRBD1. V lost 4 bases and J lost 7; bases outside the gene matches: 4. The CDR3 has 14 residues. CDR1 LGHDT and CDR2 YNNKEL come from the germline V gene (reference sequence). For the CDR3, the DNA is TGTGCCAGCAGCCCCTGGACAGGGGTTGAAAAACTGTTTTTT. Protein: CASSPWTGVEKLFF.

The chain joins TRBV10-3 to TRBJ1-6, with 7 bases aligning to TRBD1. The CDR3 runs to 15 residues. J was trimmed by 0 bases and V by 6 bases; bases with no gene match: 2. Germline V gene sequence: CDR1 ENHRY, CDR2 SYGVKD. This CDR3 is CAISNRGSYNSPLHF. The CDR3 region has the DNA TGTGCCATCAGCAACAGGGGCTCCTATAATTCACCCCTCCACTTT.

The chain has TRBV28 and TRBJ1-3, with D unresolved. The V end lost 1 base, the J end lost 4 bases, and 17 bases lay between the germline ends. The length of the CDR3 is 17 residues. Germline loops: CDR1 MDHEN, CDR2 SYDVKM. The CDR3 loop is CASSLSVAGLRGNTIYF. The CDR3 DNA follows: TGTGCCAGCAGTTTATCTGTCGCAGGATTGAGAGGAAACACCATATATTTT. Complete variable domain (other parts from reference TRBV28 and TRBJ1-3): DVKVTQSSRYLVKRTGEKVFLECVQDMDHENMFWYRQDPGLGLRLIYFSYDVKMKEKGDIPEGYSVSREKKERFSLILESASTNQTSMYLCASSLSVAGLRGNTIYFGEGSWLTVV.

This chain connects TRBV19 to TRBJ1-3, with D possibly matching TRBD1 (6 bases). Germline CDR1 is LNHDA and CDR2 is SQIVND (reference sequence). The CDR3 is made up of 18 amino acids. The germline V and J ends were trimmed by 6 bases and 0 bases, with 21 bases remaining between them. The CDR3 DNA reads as TGTGCCAGTAGCGTGAATATCAGGGGTTCGATCTCTGGAAACACCATATATTTT. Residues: CASSVNIRGSISGNTIYF.

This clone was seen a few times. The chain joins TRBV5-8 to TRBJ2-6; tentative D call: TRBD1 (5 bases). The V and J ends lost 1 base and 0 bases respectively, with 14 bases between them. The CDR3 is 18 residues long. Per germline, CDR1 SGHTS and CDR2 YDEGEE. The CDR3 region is CASSLQGQAISGANVLTF. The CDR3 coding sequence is TGTGCCAGCAGCTTGCAGGGCCAGGCGATCTCTGGGGCCAACGTCCTGACTTTC.

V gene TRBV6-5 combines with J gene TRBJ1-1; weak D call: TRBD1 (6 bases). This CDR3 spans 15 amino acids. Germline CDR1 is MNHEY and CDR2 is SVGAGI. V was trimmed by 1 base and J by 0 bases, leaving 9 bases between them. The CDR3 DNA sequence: TGTGCCAGCAGTTACTATACAGGGATGAACACTGAAGCTTTCTTT. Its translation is CASSYYTGMNTEAFF.

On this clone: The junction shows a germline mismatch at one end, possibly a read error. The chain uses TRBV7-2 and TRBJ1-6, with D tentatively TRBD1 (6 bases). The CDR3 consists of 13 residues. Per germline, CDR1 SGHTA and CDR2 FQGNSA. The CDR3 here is CASNLQGYSPLHF. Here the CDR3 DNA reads TGTGCCAGCAACTTACAGGGCTATTCACCCCTCCACTTT.

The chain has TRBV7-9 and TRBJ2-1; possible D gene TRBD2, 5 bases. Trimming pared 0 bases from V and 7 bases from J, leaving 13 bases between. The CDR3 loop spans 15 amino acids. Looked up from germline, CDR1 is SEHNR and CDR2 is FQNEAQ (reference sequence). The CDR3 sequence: CASSLATDLMNEQFF. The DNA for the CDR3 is TGTGCCAGCAGCTTAGCCACGGACTTAATGAATGAGCAGTTCTTC.

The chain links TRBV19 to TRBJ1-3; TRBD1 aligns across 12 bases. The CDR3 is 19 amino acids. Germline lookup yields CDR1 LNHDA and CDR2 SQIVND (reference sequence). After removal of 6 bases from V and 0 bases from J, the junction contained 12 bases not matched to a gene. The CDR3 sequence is CASSILGTGGISSGNTIYF. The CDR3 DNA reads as TGTGCCAGTAGCATACTCGGGACAGGGGGCATTTCCTCTGGAAACACCATATATTTT.

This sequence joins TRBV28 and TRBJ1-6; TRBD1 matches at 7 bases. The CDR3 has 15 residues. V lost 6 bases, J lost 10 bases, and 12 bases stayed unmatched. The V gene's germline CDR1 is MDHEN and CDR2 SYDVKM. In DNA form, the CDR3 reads TGTGCCAGCAGGACGACAGGGACAGAGCGATCACCCCTCCACTTT. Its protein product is CASRTTGTERSPLHF. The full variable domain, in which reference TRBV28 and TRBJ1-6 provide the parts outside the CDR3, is DVKVTQSSRYLVKRTGEKVFLECVQDMDHENMFWYRQDPGLGLRLIYFSYDVKMKEKGDIPEGYSVSREKKERFSLILESASTNQTSMYLCASRTTGTERSPLHFGNGTRLTVT.

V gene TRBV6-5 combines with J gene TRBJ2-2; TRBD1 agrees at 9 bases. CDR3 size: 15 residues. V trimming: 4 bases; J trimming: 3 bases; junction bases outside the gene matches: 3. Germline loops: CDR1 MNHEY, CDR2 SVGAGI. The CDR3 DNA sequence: TGTGCCAGCAGTTTGGGACAGGGACACACCGGGGAGCTGTTTTTT. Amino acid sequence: CASSLGQGHTGELFF.

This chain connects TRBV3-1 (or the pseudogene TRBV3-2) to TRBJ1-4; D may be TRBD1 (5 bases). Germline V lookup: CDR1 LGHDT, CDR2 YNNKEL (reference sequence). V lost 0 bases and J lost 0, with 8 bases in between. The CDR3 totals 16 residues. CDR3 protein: CASSQEGRPTNEKLFF. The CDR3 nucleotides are TGTGCCAGCAGCCAAGAGGGGCGGCCAACTAATGAAAAACTGTTTTTT.

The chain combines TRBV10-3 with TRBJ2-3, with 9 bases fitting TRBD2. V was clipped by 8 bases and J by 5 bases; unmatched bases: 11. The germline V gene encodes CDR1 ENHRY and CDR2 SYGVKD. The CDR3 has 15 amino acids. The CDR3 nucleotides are TGTGCCATCGCGGTGGGAAGCGGGAGGATAGATACGCAGTATTTT. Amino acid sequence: CAIAVGSGRIDTQYF.

For the CDR3, the DNA is TGTGCCAGCAGTTTACACAGGGTCCACGAGCAGTACTTC. It codes for CASSLHRVHEQYF. The gene calls are TRBV27 and TRBJ2-7; maybe TRBD1 (6 bases). The germline CDR1 and CDR2 sequences are MNHEY and SMNVEV (reference sequence). Between the trimmed V and J ends, which lost 2 bases and 5 bases, there was a span of 10 bases. CDR3 length: 13 amino acids.

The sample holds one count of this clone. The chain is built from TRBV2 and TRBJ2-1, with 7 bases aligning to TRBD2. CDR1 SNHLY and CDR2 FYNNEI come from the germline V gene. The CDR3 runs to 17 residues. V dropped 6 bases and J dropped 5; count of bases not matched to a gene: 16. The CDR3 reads CASRLFLAASLDNEQFF. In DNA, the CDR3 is TGTGCCAGCAGGCTGTTCCTAGCGGCCTCTTTGGACAATGAGCAGTTCTTC.

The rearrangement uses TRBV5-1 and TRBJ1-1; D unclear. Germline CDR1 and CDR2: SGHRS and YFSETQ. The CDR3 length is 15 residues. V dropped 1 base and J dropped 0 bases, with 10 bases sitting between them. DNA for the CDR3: TGCGCCAGCAGCTTGTCCGGGTCGATGAACACTGAAGCTTTCTTT. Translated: CASSLSGSMNTEAFF.